Given below is one TCR beta chain in context. The V end was cut by 6 bases, the J end by 4 bases, with 9 bases between. This CDR3 comprises 12 residues. Germline loops: CDR1 MNHEY, CDR2 SVGAGI. The data originate from a study of CD8+ T cells in alopecia areata. Following RNA extraction, reverse transcription yielded cDNA that acted as the sequencing template. Using immunoSEQ multiplex PCR, the repertoire was profiled, and TCRdb retains in-frame clones only, with some absent. In the table there are roughly 250,000 clones, 67% of which are singletons. The sequence was obtained from a human donor with alopecia areata. Material: CD4+ T cells sorted from blood, obtained at week 0. The genes are TRBV6-5 and TRBJ1-1; D is unclear. This CDR3 reads CASSHSGTEAFF. CDR3 DNA sequence: TGTGCCAGCAGCCACTCGGGCACTGAAGCTTTCTTT.